This is a list of T cell receptor beta chains from one sample in a study of brain T cells in children with intractable seizures. Sequenced by immunoSEQ multiplex PCR; TCRdb stores in-frame clones only, minus some. The data show fewer than 85,000 clones, under 95% seen once. Source: peripheral blood, taken at surgery. Every receptor here comes from a boy under two years old with tuberous sclerosis and intractable seizures. The CDR3 runs from the conserved cysteine through the conserved F or W. The order of the fields is D gene, clone size, CDR3 length, V gene, J gene, CDR3 DNA, CDR3 protein. The D gene is left open where the match is weak. Clone size is stated in some rows and not others, as once, few, many or a class when expanded.

>TRBD1|-|14|TRBV9|TRBJ2-7
TGTGCCAGCAGCGCCGGGACAGGAACCTACGAGCAGTACTTC
CASSAGTGTYEQYF
>-|-|14|TRBV19|TRBJ2-7
TGTGCCAGTAGTATAGGGGTTGACCTGGACGAGCAGTACTTC
CASSIGVDLDEQYF
>-|-|14|TRBV9|TRBJ1-6
TGTGCCAGCAGCGTAGACGGATCTAATTCACCCCTCCACTTT
CASSVDGSNSPLHF
>-|-|13|TRBV6-6|TRBJ2-5
TGTGCCAGCAGTTACGAGGTCCAAGAGACCCAGTACTTC
CASSYEVQETQYF
>-|-|12|TRBV13|TRBJ2-3
TGTGCCAGCAGCTTAGGAAGGGGTACGCAGTATTTT
CASSLGRGTQYF
>-|-|14|TRBV5-6|TRBJ1-5
TGTGCCAGCAGCTTGCAACAAGACGGGGAGCCCCAGCATTTT
CASSLQQDGEPQHF
>-|-|14|TRBV18|TRBJ1-1
TGTGCCAGCTCATCCTACGGGCCGAACACTGAAGCTTTCTTT
CASSSYGPNTEAFF
>-|-|15|TRBV9|TRBJ2-1
TGTGCCAGCAGCGTAGACAGTATTGATTACAATGAGCAGTTCTTC
CASSVDSIDYNEQFF
>TRBD2|-|15|TRBV5-4|TRBJ2-7
TGTGCCAGCAGCGGGGAGCGGGGGGATTCCTACGAGCAGTACTTC
CASSGERGDSYEQYF
>-|-|14|TRBV6-5|TRBJ2-3
TGTGCCAGCAGTTTGCGGGGAAGCACAGATACGCAGTATTTT
CASSLRGSTDTQYF
>TRBD2|-|14|TRBV10-3|TRBJ2-2
TGTGCCACCGAAGCGGGGGCGAACACCGGGGAGCTGTTTTTT
CATEAGANTGELFF
>-|-|14|TRBV19|TRBJ2-5
TGTGCCAGTAGGGGTTCGGCGGAGCATATGACCCAGTACTTC
CASRGSAEHMTQYF
>-|-|14|TRBV24-1|TRBJ2-2
TGTGCCACCAGTGATTCCAACCATCTTGGGGAGCTGTTTTTT
CATSDSNHLGELFF
>-|-|14|TRBV3-1/TRBV3-2|TRBJ1-2
TGTGCCAGCAGCCAATGGACAGCTAACTATGGCTACACCTTC
CASSQWTANYGYTF
>-|-|16|TRBV2|TRBJ2-1
TGTGCCAGCAGTGCTAGACTAGTGCCCGTTTACAATGAGCAGTTCTTC
CASSARLVPVYNEQFF
>TRBD2|many|15|TRBV2|TRBJ2-7
TGTGCCAGCAGGTCAAAGACTAGCGGTACCTACGAGCAGTACTTC
CASRSKTSGTYEQYF
>-|-|13|TRBV19|TRBJ2-7
TGTGCCAGTAGTTACAGCGTATCCTACGAGCAGTACTTC
CASSYSVSYEQYF
>-|-|11|TRBV19|TRBJ1-1
TGTGCCAGTAATCACAGAAATGAAGCTTTCTTT
CASNHRNEAFF
>-|once|13|TRBV19|TRBJ2-7
TGTGCCAGTAGTATGGGGCAGGTCAGCGAGCAGTACTTC
CASSMGQVSEQYF
>-|-|16|TRBV7-9|TRBJ2-1
TGTGCCAGCAGCTCCCCCCCGGCTAGCTCCTACAATGAGCAGTTCTTC
CASSSPPASSYNEQFF
>-|-|11|TRBV5-6|TRBJ2-7
TGTGCCAGCAGCTTGGGGTACGAGCAGTACTTC
CASSLGYEQYF
>TRBD1|-|15|TRBV7-9|TRBJ1-4
TGTGCCAGCAGCATTTACAGGGGTTCTAATGAAAAACTGTTTTTT
CASSIYRGSNEKLFF
>-|-|17|TRBV24-1|TRBJ2-2
TGTGCCACCAGTGACCCCCTTGCGGGGCCGAACACCGGGGAGCTGTTTTTT
CATSDPLAGPNTGELFF
>-|-|15|TRBV6-5|TRBJ2-2
TGTGCCAGCACGGCGGCAGGCCTTAACACCGGGGAGCTGTTTTTT
CASTAAGLNTGELFF
>-|-|14|TRBV6-1|TRBJ2-1
TGTGCCAGCAGTGAAGCGGTGGGACTCCGTGAGCAGTTCTTC
CASSEAVGLREQFF
>TRBD2|-|16|TRBV7-3|TRBJ2-1
TGTGCCAGCAGCTTAAGAACTAGCGGGCCCTACAATGAGCAGTTCTTC
CASSLRTSGPYNEQFF
>TRBD2|-|15|TRBV27|TRBJ2-7
TGTGCCAGCAGTCCCCTGTTAGCGGGAGAGGACGAGCAGTACTTC
CASSPLLAGEDEQYF
>-|-|14|TRBV7-3|TRBJ2-3
TGTGCCAGCAGTTCGGGGGGCATCACAGATACGCAGTATTTT
CASSSGGITDTQYF
>TRBD2|once|16|TRBV10-3|TRBJ2-3
TGTGCCATCAGTGAGTCGACTAGCGGGGGCCCAGATACGCAGTATTTT
CAISESTSGGPDTQYF
>TRBD2|-|14|TRBV30|TRBJ2-3
TGTGCCTGGAGTGAACTAGCGGACACAGATACGCAGTATTTT
CAWSELADTDTQYF
>TRBD1|-|14|TRBV6-5|TRBJ2-7
TGTGCCAGCAGCCCCCTGGACAGGGGACTCGAGCAGTACTTC
CASSPLDRGLEQYF